One and the same sample provided the 24 T cell receptor beta chains below, sequenced in a study of blood T cell repertoires in COVID-19. Produced via immunoSEQ multiplex PCR; TCRdb's table is partial and in-frame only. The table shows about 62,000 clones, with just over 85% occurring only once. The specimen was peripheral blood. These receptor sequences come from a woman at least 80 years old with acute or convalescent COVID-19.

The chain uses TRBV2 and TRBJ1-5; 8 bases align to TRBD1. CDR3 length equals 15 residues. With V trimmed by 6 bases and J by 5 bases, 9 bases remained unmatched. Germline CDR1 reads SNHLY; CDR2 reads FYNNEI. As DNA, the CDR3 is TGTGCCAGCAGGGCCCGGACAGGGCAGGATCAGCCCCAGCATTTT. It encodes CASRARTGQDQPQHF.

This clone was observed once. V gene TRBV7-2 combines with J gene TRBJ1-2; 9 nucleotides match TRBD1. This CDR3 region has 14 residues. Germline CDR1 and CDR2: SGHTA and FQGNSA. V lost 6 bases, J lost 6 bases, and 8 bases stayed unmatched. The CDR3 DNA follows: TGTGCCAGCAGACCCGGGACAGGGACCCATGGCTACACCTTC. Its translation: CASRPGTGTHGYTF.

In nucleotides, the CDR3 is TGTGCCAGCATTGACTGGGCAGGGGTCGCCTACGAGCAGTACTTC. Encoded protein: CASIDWAGVAYEQYF. The V and J genes are TRBV7-2 and TRBJ2-7; D is possibly TRBD1 (6 bases). Germline loops: CDR1 SGHTA, CDR2 FQGNSA. Between the trimmed V and J ends, which lost 7 bases and 2 bases, there was a span of 18 bases. This CDR3 contains 15 residues. Variable domain in full (rest from reference TRBV7-2 and TRBJ2-7): GAGVSQSPSNKVTEKGKDVELRCDPISGHTALYWYRQSLGQGLEFLIYFQGNSAPDKSGLPSDRFSAERTGGSVSTLTIQRTQQEDSAVYLCASIDWAGVAYEQYFGPGTRLTVT.

V gene TRBV9 combines with J gene TRBJ2-7, with 10 bases lining up with TRBD2. V dropped 4 bases and J dropped 2; count of bases not matched to a gene: 9. Germline V gene lookup returns CDR1 SGDLS and CDR2 YYNGEE. The CDR3 has 16 residues. CDR3 in amino acids: CASSPSEREGPYEQYF. For the CDR3, the DNA is TGTGCCAGCAGCCCCTCAGAGCGGGAGGGCCCCTACGAGCAGTACTTC.

This rearrangement joins TRBV2 to TRBJ2-6; D might be TRBD2 (5 bases). CDR1 and CDR2 from the germline V gene are SNHLY and FYNNEI. This CDR3 spans 14 amino acids. The V gene lost 5 bases and the J gene lost 2 bases, with 7 bases spanning the gap. The CDR3 DNA sequence: TGTGCCAGCAGTCCCGGGGCTGGGGCCAACGTCCTGACTTTC. Protein sequence: CASSPGAGANVLTF.

This clone was detected only a few times. The chain joins TRBV10-2 to TRBJ1-1; 9 nucleotides align to TRBD1. CDR1 WSHSY and CDR2 SAAADI come from the germline V gene. V lost 2 bases, J lost 4 bases, and 5 bases stayed unmatched. CDR3 size: 15 residues. CDR3 in DNA: TGCGCCAGCAGTGAGAGGGGACAGGGACTCACTGAAGCTTTCTTT. Translation gives CASSERGQGLTEAFF.

The chain carries TRBV19 and TRBJ1-4; 7 positions match TRBD1. V trimming: 6 bases; J trimming: 8 bases; junction bases outside the gene matches: 12. CDR1 and CDR2 from the germline V gene are LNHDA and SQIVND (reference sequence). The CDR3 sequence is 15 residues long. The CDR3 region is CASRVEQGSWEKLFF. In DNA form, the CDR3 reads TGTGCCAGTAGGGTGGAACAGGGGTCTTGGGAAAAACTGTTTTTT.

This chain links TRBV27 with TRBJ1-6; 10 bases are a match to TRBD1. This CDR3 is 15 amino acids long. In germline, CDR1 is MNHEY, CDR2 SMNVEV (reference sequence). Trimming at V came to 5 bases and at J to 7 bases, leaving 5 bases not matched to a gene. As DNA, the CDR3 is TGTGCCAGCAGTAGGGGACAGGGGAAGAATTCACCCCTCCACTTT. Its translation: CASSRGQGKNSPLHF.

The chain uses TRBV3-1 (or the pseudogene TRBV3-2) and TRBJ1-6, with D possibly matching TRBD1 (6 bases). V lost 3 bases, J lost 6 bases, and 15 bases lay in between. Germline V gene sequence: CDR1 LGHDT, CDR2 YNNKEL (reference sequence). The CDR3 length is 16 residues. CDR3 residues: CASSQGPGQPNSPLHF. In nucleotides, the CDR3 is TGTGCCAGCAGCCAGGGCCCGGGACAACCTAATTCACCCCTCCACTTT.

V usage is TRBV2 and J usage is TRBJ2-2; TRBD2 might be the D (6 bases). Trimming took 7 bases from V and 4 from J, leaving 13 bases between them. Germline CDR1 SNHLY, CDR2 FYNNEI. The CDR3 contains 14 residues. Here the CDR3 DNA reads TGTGCCAGCACATCTGGAGGGAGCACCGGGGAGCTGTTTTTT. This encodes CASTSGGSTGELFF.

The sample holds a few counts of this clone. This chain uses TRBV6-5 with TRBJ1-1, with a weak D call TRBD1 (6 bases). CDR1 and CDR2 from the germline V gene are MNHEY and SVGAGI. The CDR3 spans 14 residues. Trimming removed 2 bases from V and 9 bases from J, with 16 bases in between. The CDR3 spells CASSYEGGEVKAFF. Written as DNA, the CDR3 is TGTGCCAGCAGTTACGAAGGGGGAGAGGTTAAAGCTTTCTTT.

This sequence joins TRBV16 and TRBJ2-7; no definite D call. The CDR3 runs to 13 residues. The V end was cut by 0 bases, the J end by 2 bases, with 5 bases between. Germline lookup yields CDR1 KGHSY and CDR2 FQNENV. CDR3 loop: CASSQSTPYEQYF. In nucleotides, the CDR3 is TGTGCCAGCAGCCAATCCACTCCCTACGAGCAGTACTTC.

The rearrangement joins TRBV10-3 to TRBJ1-4; the D is unclear. Trimming pared 3 bases from V and 5 bases from J, leaving 16 bases between. The CDR3 covers 16 residues. Germline V gene sequence: CDR1 ENHRY, CDR2 SYGVKD. The CDR3 bases are TGTGCCATCAGTGACTCCGGTCCGCCTTCGAATGAAAAACTGTTTTTT. Its translation: CAISDSGPPSNEKLFF.

The chain joins TRBV5-1 to TRBJ2-5, with D possibly TRBD1 on 6 matching bases. Trimming shortened V by 1 base and J by 2 bases, and 21 bases separated the two germline ends. The CDR3 has 18 residues. CDR1 is SGHRS and CDR2 is YFSETQ in the germline V gene. The CDR3: CASSLRPGWQGRQETQYF. CDR3 coding DNA: TGCGCCAGCAGCTTGAGACCTGGGTGGCAGGGGCGGCAAGAGACCCAGTACTTC.

The chain couples TRBV4-2 to TRBJ1-2, with D possibly matching TRBD1 (5 bases). Trimming took 2 bases from V and 6 from J, leaving 19 bases between them. The CDR3 sequence is 16 residues long. The germline V gene has CDR1 LGHNA and CDR2 YNFKEQ. DNA for the CDR3: TGTGCCAGCAGCCAACCAGACAGCTCCACAAAGGATGGCTACACCTTC. The encoded protein is CASSQPDSSTKDGYTF.

The table lists this clone with a count of one. The genes are TRBV18 and TRBJ2-7, with 8 bases identical to TRBD2. The length of the CDR3 is 15 residues. Germline assignment: CDR1 KGHSH and CDR2 LQKENI. The ends lost 6 bases at V and 0 bases at J; junction bases unmatched: 7. DNA for the CDR3: TGTGCCAGCTCCACACTAGCGGTGAGCTCCTACGAGCAGTACTTC. It encodes CASSTLAVSSYEQYF. Using reference TRBV18 and TRBJ2-7 for the parts outside the CDR3, the full variable domain is NAGVMQNPRHLVRRRGQEARLRCSPMKGHSHVYWYRQLPEEGLKFMVYLQKENIIDESGMPKERFSAEFPKEGPSILRIQQVVRGDSAAYFCASSTLAVSSYEQYFGPGTRLTVT.

This chain uses TRBV19 with TRBJ1-5; D is uncertain. The ends were cut back, 7 bases at V and 9 bases at J, with 16 bases in the middle. CDR1 and CDR2 from the germline V gene are LNHDA and SQIVND (reference sequence). The CDR3 sequence is 13 residues long. CDR3 residues: CASNFQAQGPQHF. The CDR3 bases are TGTGCCAGTAATTTTCAGGCCCAAGGGCCCCAGCATTTT.

The chain recombines TRBV12-3 or TRBV12-4 with TRBJ1-1, with 10 bases lining up with TRBD1. This CDR3 is 12 amino acids long. J was trimmed by 12 bases and V by 4 bases; bases with no gene match: 5. Here the CDR3 reads CASSYGTGETFF. The CDR3 nucleotides are TGTGCCAGCAGTTACGGGACAGGGGAAACTTTCTTT.

The V gene is TRBV4-3, the J gene TRBJ1-6; TRBD1 is a possible D gene (6 bases). The CDR3 runs to 16 residues. Looked up from germline, CDR1 is LGHNA and CDR2 is YSLEER. V was cut by 0 bases and J by 6 bases, with 12 bases left in between. CDR3 loop: CASSQDRGAGNSPLHF. The CDR3 nucleotides read TGCGCCAGCAGCCAAGATCGGGGGGCGGGTAATTCACCCCTCCACTTT.

The rearrangement uses TRBV18 and TRBJ1-5, with D tentatively TRBD1 (6 bases). Deletions cut 3 bases from V and 4 bases from J, with 16 bases between. The CDR3 runs 16 residues. Germline V CDR1 and CDR2: KGHSH, LQKENI. The CDR3 DNA follows: TGTGCCAGCTCACCGGGCGCAGGGGCCAGAAATCAGCCCCAGCATTTT. Translation gives CASSPGAGARNQPQHF.

V usage is TRBV30 and J usage is TRBJ1-6; D gene unclear. The CDR3 is made up of 13 amino acids. CDR1 and CDR2 from the germline V gene are GTSNPN and SVGIG (reference sequence). The V end lost 4 bases, the J end lost 4 bases, and 8 bases lay between the germline ends. The CDR3 DNA reads as TGTGCCTGGACCGGTGATTATAATTCACCCCTCCACTTT. Translated: CAWTGDYNSPLHF.

This rearrangement joins TRBV27 to TRBJ1-2; unclear D gene. Germline-derived CDR1 and CDR2 are MNHEY and SMNVEV (reference sequence). This CDR3 has 11 amino acids. Trimming removed 9 bases at V and 6 bases at J, with 11 bases between. The CDR3 sequence is CASGRRHGYTF. The CDR3 DNA reads as TGTGCCAGTGGCCGGCGGCATGGCTACACCTTC.

The V gene is TRBV7-2, the J gene TRBJ1-3; 8 bases fit TRBD1. The length of the CDR3 is 15 residues. The germline V gene encodes CDR1 SGHTA and CDR2 FQGNSA. After removal of 2 bases from V and 7 bases from J, the junction contained 7 bases not matched to a gene. The CDR3 sequence: CASSLRTGRPNTIYF. As DNA, the CDR3 is TGTGCCAGCAGCTTACGGACAGGGAGGCCGAACACCATATATTTT.

The chain recombines TRBV7-9 with TRBJ2-3; TRBD2 aligns across 8 bases. With 4 bases clipped from V and 0 bases from J, the junction kept 6 bases outside the gene matches. Germline V gene lookup returns CDR1 SEHNR and CDR2 FQNEAQ (reference sequence). CDR3 length: 16 residues. CDR3: CASSSAGLASTDTQYF. The CDR3 DNA reads as TGTGCCAGCAGCTCGGCCGGACTAGCAAGCACAGATACGCAGTATTTT. The full variable domain, with the rest looked up from reference TRBV7-9 and TRBJ2-3, is DTGVSQNPRHKITKRGQNVTFRCDPISEHNRLYWYRQTLGQGPEFLTYFQNEAQLEKSRLLSDRFSAERPKGSFSTLEIQRTEQGDSAMYLCASSSAGLASTDTQYFGPGTRLTVL.